Listed below are T cell receptor beta chains from one sample, sequenced in a study of graft-versus-host responses after intestinal transplantation. No antigen is known for these receptors. The method was immunoSEQ multiplex PCR; TCRdb's version includes in-frame clones alone and lacks a portion of them. The sample lists about 85,000 clones, about four fifths occurring once. Here the sequenced sample was unstimulated CD4+ T cells sorted from spleen or lymph node cells, taken before intestinal transplant. The receptors originated from a human donor who received an intestinal transplant. Each CDR3 is given with its conserved first and last residue. The order of the fields is clone size, J gene, D gene, V gene, CDR3 DNA, CDR3 protein. A D gene is named only where the DNA matches it firmly. A row's size may be missing; if present it is once, few, many or a size class.

- TRBJ1-1 TRBD1 TRBV6-4 TGTGCCAGCACTCCTAATCCGGGACAGGGTGAAGCTTTCTTT CASTPNPGQGEAFF
- TRBJ2-2 TRBD2 TRBV9 TGTGCCACAGGACGGGGGGGCACCGGGGAGCTGTTTTTT CATGRGGTGELFF
- TRBJ2-1 TRBD1 TRBV6-5 TGTGCCAGCAGCCCGACAGGGGGCTCCTACAATGAGCAGTTCTTC CASSPTGGSYNEQFF
- TRBJ2-2 TRBD1 TRBV5-8 TGTGCCAGCACCTACCGGGACAGGGTTTCCGGGGAGCTGTTTTTT CASTYRDRVSGELFF
- TRBJ2-2 TRBD2 TRBV9 TGTGCCAGCAGCGTAGATGTAGCGGGGATTCGAACCGGGGAGCTGTTTTTT CASSVDVAGIRTGELFF
- TRBJ1-4 TRBD1 TRBV7-9 TGTGCCAGCAGCCCACAGGGGGCTTCTGAAAAACTGTTTTTT CASSPQGASEKLFF
- TRBJ1-2 - TRBV6-5 TGTGCCAGCAGTTACGAGAGGGCGGGCGCGCGGAACACCTTC CASSYERAGARNTF
- TRBJ1-1 TRBD1 TRBV4-1 TGCGCCAGCACCTACCCGGACAGGGCGAACACTGAAGCTTTCTTT CASTYPDRANTEAFF
- TRBJ2-7 TRBD1 TRBV15 TGTGCCACCAGCCCAGGGGGCGGGTCCTACGAGCAGTACTTC CATSPGGGSYEQYF
- TRBJ2-1 TRBD2 TRBV28 TGTGCCAGCATTATCGGCGGGGGGCCCCTACGCTACAATGAGCAGTTCTTC CASIIGGGPLRYNEQFF
- TRBJ2-7 - TRBV5-1 TGCGCCAGCAGCTTGCAGACAGCTAGCTACGAGCAGTACTTC CASSLQTASYEQYF
- TRBJ2-7 TRBD2 TRBV28 TGTGCCAGCAGTTTGTTTGTAGCGGGGGGCCTTATCGAGCAGTACTTC CASSLFVAGGLIEQYF
once TRBJ2-3 - TRBV5-1 TGCGCCAGCAGCTTGGACAGCCAAACCCTGACAGATACGCAGTATTTT CASSLDSQTLTDTQYF
- TRBJ2-2 TRBD2 TRBV9 TGTGCCAGCAGCGTAGGGCTAGCGGGTCCGAACACCGGGGAGCTGTTTTTT CASSVGLAGPNTGELFF
- TRBJ1-5 - TRBV21-1 TGTGCCAGCAGCCAACAGGGGGGCAATCAGCCCCAGCATTTT CASSQQGGNQPQHF
once TRBJ1-5 - TRBV2 TGTGCCAGCACGCGGGACGGGTACAATCAGCCCCAGCATTTT CASTRDGYNQPQHF
- TRBJ1-1 TRBD1 TRBV18 TGTGCCAGCTCCCTCTTCCCGGGACAGGGGGCGGGGAACACTGAAGCTTTCTTT CASSLFPGQGAGNTEAFF
few TRBJ2-5 - TRBV19 TGTGCCAGTAGTATAATCAGGCAAGAGACCCAGTACTTC CASSIIRQETQYF
- TRBJ2-1 TRBD2 TRBV18 TGTGCCAGCTCACAGAGGCGGGGGTACGATGAGCAGTTCTTC CASSQRRGYDEQFF
- TRBJ1-2 - TRBV7-9 TGTGCCAGCAGCGGAATGGGGGGGTATGGCTACACCTTC CASSGMGGYGYTF
once TRBJ2-7 TRBD2 TRBV27 TGTGCCAGCAGTTTAACCCGGGAGGGGTCCTACGAGCAGTACTTC CASSLTREGSYEQYF
- TRBJ1-3 TRBD1 TRBV18 TGTGCCAGCTCACCAAAGGGACAGGAAGGGTCTGGAAACACCATATATTTT CASSPKGQEGSGNTIYF
- TRBJ2-2 TRBD2 TRBV18 TGTGCCAGCTCACCACCGACTAGCGGGAGCGTCGGGGAGCTGTTTTTT CASSPPTSGSVGELFF
- TRBJ2-7 - TRBV20-1 TGCAGTGCACCGGACAGTTACGAGCAGTACTTC CSAPDSYEQYF
- TRBJ2-1 - TRBV5-1 TGCGCCAGCAGCTTAGGGAGTCGGCAGTTCTTC CASSLGSRQFF
- TRBJ2-2 TRBD2 TRBV7-3 TGTGCCAGCAGCTTCTCTAGCGGGACTAACACCGGGGAGCTGTTTTTT CASSFSSGTNTGELFF